This T cell receptor beta chain came from a study of T-cell reconstitution after alpha-beta-depleted transplantation in children. The sample holds many counts of this clonotype. Unique molecular identifiers featured in how the TCRbeta library was prepared. Each CDR3 protein is one row after TCRdb ran MiXCR on the PCR reads. The sample includes about 690,000 distinct CDR3 sequences, over 15% of them seen just once. The TCR originated in a human donor who donated a stem cell graft to a child with acute myeloid leukemia. The source was PBMCs from the stem cell graft donor, collected from the stem cell graft.

CDR3 residues: CSARVLPYEQYF. The CDR3 region has the DNA TGCAGTGCTAGGGTCCTCCCCTACGAGCAGTACTTC. This rearrangement joins TRBV20-1 to TRBJ2-7; D is undetermined. V was clipped by 3 bases and J by 2 bases, with 8 bases between them. CDR1 and CDR2 from the germline V gene are DFQATT and SNEGSKA (reference sequence). The CDR3 is 12 amino acids.